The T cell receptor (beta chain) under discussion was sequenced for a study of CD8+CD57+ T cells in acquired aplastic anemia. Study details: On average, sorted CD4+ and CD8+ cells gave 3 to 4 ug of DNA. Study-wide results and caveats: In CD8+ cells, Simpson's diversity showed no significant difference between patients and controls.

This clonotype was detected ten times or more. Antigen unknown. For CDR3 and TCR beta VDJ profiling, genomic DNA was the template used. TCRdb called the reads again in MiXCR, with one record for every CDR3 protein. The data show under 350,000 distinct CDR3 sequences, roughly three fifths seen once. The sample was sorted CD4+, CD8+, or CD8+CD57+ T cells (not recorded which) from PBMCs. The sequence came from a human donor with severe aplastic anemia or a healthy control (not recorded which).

The CDR3: CASSPALWDSSYNEQFF. CDR3 coding DNA: TGTGCCAGCAGCCCCGCTCTCTGGGACAGCTCCTACAATGAGCAGTTCTTC. The V gene is TRBV11-2, the J gene TRBJ2-1; TRBD1 matches 7 bases. This CDR3 region has 17 residues. The germline gives CDR1 SGHAT, CDR2 FQNNGV. V shed 5 bases and J 0 bases; nucleotides not matched to a gene: 10.